Shown below are 21 T cell receptor beta chains from a single sample sequenced in a study of cytomegalovirus exposure and HLA in healthy donors listed by TCRdb under 2017. Libraries came from the immunoSEQ multiplex PCR assay. For the multiplex PCR, a mixture combining 60 forward primers for TCR Vbeta segments and 13 reverse primers for TCR Jbeta segments was used. TCRdb mirrors the immuneACCESS table, restricted to in-frame sequences. Some clones are absent from its copies; in checked studies, under half trace to an unresolved V gene, and the reason for the others is unknown. This sample has some 120,000 clones in its table, and roughly three quarters of those were observed once. The ten top clones hold about 4.5% of the sample. The sequenced material came from PBMCs. The source is a man between 25 and 39 years old in good health and CMV-seropositive.

The chain joins TRBV7-3 to TRBJ2-7; 12 positions agree with TRBD2. Per germline, CDR1 SGHTA and CDR2 FQGTGA. The CDR3 is made up of 15 amino acids. Trimming cost V 3 bases and J 3 bases; bases outside gene matches: 3. This CDR3 reads CASSLTSGGHYEQYF. CDR3 DNA sequence: TGTGCCAGCAGCTTGACTAGCGGGGGCCACTACGAGCAGTACTTC.

Comment on this clone: One end of the junction does not line up with germline, which may come from a read error. The chain couples TRBV15 to TRBJ2-6; TRBD1 agrees at 7 bases. Germline V CDR1 and CDR2: LNHNV, YYDKDF (reference sequence). There are 16 residues in the CDR3. CDR3 bases: TGTGCCACAAGTCAGGGGGTCCAGTCTGGGGCCAACGGCCTGACTTTC. It specifies CATSQGVQSGANGLTF. Combining the CDR3 with reference TRBV15 and TRBJ2-6 gives the whole variable domain DAMVIQNPRYQVTQFGKPVTLSCSQTLNHNVMYWYQQKSSQAPKLLFHYYDKDFNNEADTPDNFQSRRPNTSFCFLDIRSPGLGDTAMYLCATSQGVQSGANGLTFGAGSRLTVL.

The J gene is TRBJ1-1, the V gene TRBV6-6; a weak D match, TRBD1 (5 bases). Germline CDR1 and CDR2: MNHNY and SVGAGI (reference sequence). The V end lost 4 bases, the J end lost 3 bases, and 15 bases lay between the germline ends. The CDR3 sequence is 15 residues long. CDR3 region: CASSFPVWGDTEAFF. In DNA, the CDR3 is TGTGCCAGCAGTTTCCCAGTTTGGGGGGACACTGAAGCTTTCTTT.

The chain couples TRBV7-9 to TRBJ1-2, with D unresolved. There are 12 residues in the CDR3. With 3 bases removed from V and 4 bases from J, the gap between germline ends came to 6 bases. The germline gives CDR1 SEHNR, CDR2 FQNEAQ (reference sequence). This CDR3 is CASSFGLYGYTF. Written as DNA, the CDR3 is TGTGCCAGCAGCTTCGGTCTCTATGGCTACACCTTC. The complete variable domain, with remaining parts taken from reference TRBV7-9 and TRBJ1-2, reads DTGVSQNPRHKITKRGQNVTFRCDPISEHNRLYWYRQTLGQGPEFLTYFQNEAQLEKSRLLSDRFSAERPKGSFSTLEIQRTEQGDSAMYLCASSFGLYGYTFGSGTRLTVV.

This rearrangement joins TRBV5-1 to TRBJ1-2, with D perhaps TRBD1 (6 bases). The CDR3 is 13 residues long. The V and J ends lost 2 bases and 8 bases respectively, with 13 bases between them. From germline, CDR1 is SGHRS and CDR2 YFSETQ. The CDR3 protein is CASSLLGAGGYTF. The CDR3 coding sequence is TGCGCCAGCAGCTTACTGGGGGCCGGGGGCTACACCTTC.

J is TRBJ1-2 and V is TRBV7-9; D not certain. This CDR3 contains 14 residues. Between the trimmed V and J ends, which lost 2 bases and 4 bases, there was a span of 11 bases. Germline V lookup: CDR1 SEHNR, CDR2 FQNEAQ (reference sequence). The CDR3: CASSLLGGSYGYTF. The CDR3 DNA is TGTGCCAGCAGCTTATTGGGTGGGAGCTATGGCTACACCTTC. Variable domain in full (rest from reference TRBV7-9 and TRBJ1-2): DTGVSQNPRHKITKRGQNVTFRCDPISEHNRLYWYRQTLGQGPEFLTYFQNEAQLEKSRLLSDRFSAERPKGSFSTLEIQRTEQGDSAMYLCASSLLGGSYGYTFGSGTRLTVV.

The chain uses TRBV27 and TRBJ2-1; D may be TRBD2 (6 bases). CDR1 is MNHEY and CDR2 is SMNVEV in the germline V gene (reference sequence). This CDR3 contains 16 residues. The V end was cut by 1 base, the J end by 0 bases, with 10 bases between. In DNA form, the CDR3 reads TGTGCCAGCAGTTTATTTCGGGGGATCTCCTACAATGAGCAGTTCTTC. Amino acids: CASSLFRGISYNEQFF.

The chain carries TRBV7-2 and TRBJ2-3; D not certain. V lost 0 bases, J lost 2 bases, and 12 bases lay in between. This CDR3 has 16 residues. Germline lookup yields CDR1 SGHTA and CDR2 FQGNSA. The CDR3 DNA follows: TGTGCCAGCAGCTTAGCTTCGAGAACCATCACAGATACGCAGTATTTT. The encoded protein is CASSLASRTITDTQYF. Combining the CDR3 with reference TRBV7-2 and TRBJ2-3 gives the whole variable domain GAGVSQSPSNKVTEKGKDVELRCDPISGHTALYWYRQSLGQGLEFLIYFQGNSAPDKSGLPSDRFSAERTGGSVSTLTIQRTQQEDSAVYLCASSLASRTITDTQYFGPGTRLTVL.

This chain links TRBV7-6 with TRBJ2-1, with a weak D call TRBD1 (6 bases). The CDR3 loop spans 19 amino acids. Per germline, CDR1 SGHVS and CDR2 FNYEAQ. Trimming left V 3 bases short and J 2 bases short, with 23 bases between. CDR3 nucleotides: TGTGCCAGCAGCTTTGACCTTACAGGGCCAGATATCACCTACAATGAGCAGTTCTTC. Its protein is CASSFDLTGPDITYNEQFF.

This chain uses TRBV5-1 with TRBJ1-2; 8 bases match TRBD1. V was clipped by 0 bases and J by 3 bases; unmatched bases: 1. This CDR3 region has 14 residues. CDR1 and CDR2 (germline): SGHRS, YFSETQ. The CDR3 here is CASSLETGDYGYTF. The CDR3 DNA reads as TGCGCCAGCAGCTTGGAGACAGGGGACTATGGCTACACCTTC. The full variable domain, rest sourced from reference TRBV5-1 and TRBJ1-2, is KAGVTQTPRYLIKTRGQQVTLSCSPISGHRSVSWYQQTPGQGLQFLFEYFSETQRNKGNFPGRFSGRQFSNSRSEMNVSTLELGDSALYLCASSLETGDYGYTFGSGTRLTVV.

This chain joins TRBV6-5 and TRBJ2-7; 8 bases map to TRBD1. Germline CDR1 and CDR2: MNHEY and SVGAGI. The CDR3 extends over 13 amino acids. V lost 6 bases and J lost 5; bases outside the gene matches: 6. CDR3 in DNA: TGTGCCAGCAGGAACGGACAGGGCAACGAGCAGTACTTC. Translation gives CASRNGQGNEQYF.

The V gene is TRBV9, the J gene TRBJ2-6; the D gene is possibly TRBD1 (6 bases). Per the germline V gene, CDR1 is SGDLS and CDR2 is YYNGEE. This CDR3 is 18 amino acids long. V was shortened by 0 bases and J by 0 bases, with 13 bases between the two germline ends. The CDR3 DNA is TGTGCCAGCAGCGTAGGGGGGCAGGTTTACTCTGGGGCCAACGTCCTGACTTTC. Translating gives CASSVGGQVYSGANVLTF.

V is TRBV4-1 and J is TRBJ2-1, with 8 bases matching TRBD1. There are 15 residues in the CDR3. From germline, CDR1 is MGHRA and CDR2 YSYEKL. V lost 4 bases and J lost 6; bases outside the gene matches: 8. CDR3 amino acids: CASSPRQGIGNEQFF. CDR3 sequence (DNA): TGCGCCAGCAGCCCCCGACAGGGGATCGGCAATGAGCAGTTCTTC.

The J gene is TRBJ2-3, the V gene TRBV5-1; 9 bases fit TRBD2. The germline V gene encodes CDR1 SGHRS and CDR2 YFSETQ. The CDR3 loop spans 16 amino acids. With 0 bases clipped from V and 6 bases from J, the junction kept 8 bases outside the gene matches. Written as DNA, the CDR3 is TGCGCCAGCAGCTTGGGGGCTAGCGGGGTAACTGATACGCAGTATTTT. Amino acid sequence: CASSLGASGVTDTQYF.

The chain is built from TRBV7-3 and TRBJ1-1; no definite D call. The CDR3 has 14 amino acids. The germline V gene encodes CDR1 SGHTA and CDR2 FQGTGA. V was shortened by 6 bases and J by 0 bases, with 11 bases between the two germline ends. CDR3 sequence (DNA): TGTGCCAGCAGTCTCGGGGATTTGAACACTGAAGCTTTCTTT. Its translation: CASSLGDLNTEAFF.

This clone has only one observation. The chain combines TRBV9 with TRBJ1-3; D is undetermined. Germline assignment: CDR1 SGDLS and CDR2 YYNGEE. Trimming pared 5 bases from V and 4 bases from J, leaving 10 bases between. The CDR3 consists of 13 residues. CDR3 nucleotide sequence: TGTGCCAGCAGTGAGGGTTACGGAAACACCATATATTTT. Protein product: CASSEGYGNTIYF.

The chain links TRBV4-3 to TRBJ1-2; D perhaps matches TRBD1 (5 bases). Germline values: CDR1 LGHNA, CDR2 YSLEER. V was pared by 6 bases and J by 3 bases, with 11 bases between. This CDR3 contains 13 residues. CDR3 region: CASSQTGYYGYTF. CDR3 coding DNA: TGCGCCAGCAGTCAAACAGGATACTATGGCTACACCTTC.

This clone was seen a single time. This sequence joins TRBV7-6 and TRBJ2-7; D might be TRBD2 (5 bases). Trimming pared 2 bases from V and 5 bases from J, leaving 25 bases between. The CDR3 runs 18 residues. The germline V gene encodes CDR1 SGHVS and CDR2 FNYEAQ. The CDR3 DNA reads TGTGCCAGCAGCTTACTATTTCTTGGCGGGTCCGTTTCCCACGAGCAGTACTTC. Protein: CASSLLFLGGSVSHEQYF.

The chain couples TRBV6-4 to TRBJ2-1; D is possibly TRBD1 (5 bases). The germline gives CDR1 MRHNA, CDR2 SNTAGT. The CDR3 is 15 residues long. V shed 3 bases and J shed 9 bases, with 18 bases lying between them. This chain's CDR3 is CASSESGYLVREQFF. CDR3 bases: TGTGCCAGCAGTGAATCAGGGTATCTAGTTCGTGAGCAGTTCTTC.

The chain uses TRBV18 and TRBJ2-7; D gene ambiguous. Germline values: CDR1 KGHSH, CDR2 LQKENI. The CDR3 consists of 14 residues. V lost 3 bases, J lost 2 bases, and 11 bases lay in between. The CDR3 bases are TGTGCCAGCTCACCTCGTACTGCTACCTACGAGCAGTACTTC. It specifies CASSPRTATYEQYF.

This chain connects TRBV30 to TRBJ2-4; 7 bases fit TRBD1. V shed 3 bases, J shed 1 base, and the junction held 6 bases outside the gene matches. The CDR3 totals 15 residues. Germline assignment: CDR1 GTSNPN and CDR2 SVGIG (reference sequence). The CDR3: CAWRDRVDAKNIQYF. Written as DNA, the CDR3 is TGTGCCTGGAGAGACAGGGTTGATGCCAAAAACATTCAGTACTTC. Together with reference TRBV30 and TRBJ2-4, the CDR3 gives the full variable domain: SQTIHQWPATLVQPVGSPLSLECTVEGTSNPNLYWYRQAAGRGLQLLFYSVGIGQISSEVPQNLSASRPQDRQFILSSKKLLLSDSGFYLCAWRDRVDAKNIQYFGAGTRLSVL.